The entry below describes one TCR beta chain. Its antigen is unidentified. The junction departs from germline at one end; a sequencing error may be responsible. This record comes from a study of cytomegalovirus exposure and HLA in healthy donors. The PCR made use of 60 Vbeta and 13 Jbeta primers. Sequenced by immunoSEQ multiplex PCR; TCRdb stores in-frame clones only, minus some. The sample consists of 150,000 to 200,000 clones, approximately 86% of them appearing once. The study's findings and limits: Reported findings show TCR beta sequences accurately forecast HLA-A and HLA-B alleles in most subjects.

The CDR3 consists of 16 residues. CDR1 is SEHNR, CDR2 FQNEAQ, per germline (reference sequence). This TCR was sampled from a woman younger than 30 in good health and CMV-seronegative. The source material was PBMCs. This sequence joins TRBV7-9 and TRBJ1-6; D is possibly TRBD1 (5 bases). CDR3 in amino acids: CSSSLSAQGNNSPLHF. The CDR3 DNA reads as TGTTCCAGCAGCTTATCCGCCCAGGGAAATAATTCACCCCTCCACTTT.